This TCR beta chain is from a study of blood T cell repertoires in COVID-19. Study-wide context: Italy, Spain and the United States were the sources of the convalescent and acute COVID-19 samples. PBMCs, B-cell-depleted T cells, or T cells were the source of the cDNA or gDNA that made up the material.

In the original processing: Reference gene primer amplification yielded estimated nucleated cell counts. Profiled with immunoSEQ multiplex PCR; TCRdb holds only in-frame clones, not every one. That table gives V, J and clone size, and the DNA gave D and trimming. This sample carries about 400,000 clones, 80% to 90% of them seen once, and the ten largest clones take around 1.3%. The receptor was isolated from a man in his forties with acute or convalescent COVID-19. The sample taken for sequencing was peripheral blood.

The CDR3 sequence: CASSLDPGNTEAFF. The CDR3 DNA reads TGTGCCAGCAGCTTAGATCCGGGGAACACTGAAGCTTTCTTT. The V and J genes are TRBV7-9 and TRBJ1-1; D uncertain. Germline V gene lookup returns CDR1 SEHNR and CDR2 FQNEAQ (reference sequence). The germline V and J ends were trimmed by 1 base and 1 base, with 7 bases remaining between them. The CDR3 totals 14 residues.